Listed here is a single T cell receptor (beta chain). Its antigen remains unknown. The protocol was immunoSEQ multiplex PCR, while the TCRdb copy is restricted to in-frame clones and leaves out a portion. The data hold under 6,500 clones, with more than 65% observed a single time. This sample was taken from a study of T cell repertoires in ileal Crohn's disease. The wider study: Less than 45% were active smokers at surgery; median disease duration was roughly 8 years. Postoperative therapy was given to about half: some eleven thiopurines, 15 to 20 anti-TNF agents.

Study results and caveats: Compared with CD4 T cells, sorted CD8 cells carried more expanded clones.

Per the germline V gene, CDR1 is SGHRS and CDR2 is YFSETQ. Trimming took off 1 base at V and 1 base at J, with 11 bases between the two ends. The CDR3 is made up of 15 amino acids. Input material: ileal tissue. This chain uses TRBV5-1 with TRBJ1-1, with a tentative D call TRBD1 (5 bases). The sequence came from an adult with Crohn's disease. Written as DNA, the CDR3 is TGCGCCAGCAGCTTGAGGGGTCCGGCGAACACTGAAGCTTTCTTT. It encodes CASSLRGPANTEAFF.